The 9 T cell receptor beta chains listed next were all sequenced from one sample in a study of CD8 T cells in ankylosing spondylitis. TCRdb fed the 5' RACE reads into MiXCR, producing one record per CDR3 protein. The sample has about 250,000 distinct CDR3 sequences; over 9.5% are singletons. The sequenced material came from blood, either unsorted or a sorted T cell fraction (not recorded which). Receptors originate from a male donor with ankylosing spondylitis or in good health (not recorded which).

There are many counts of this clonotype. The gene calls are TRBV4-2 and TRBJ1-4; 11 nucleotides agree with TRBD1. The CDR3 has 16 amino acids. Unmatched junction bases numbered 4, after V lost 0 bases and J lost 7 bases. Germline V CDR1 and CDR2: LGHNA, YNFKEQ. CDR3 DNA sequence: TGTGCCAGCAGCCAAGAGGGGACAGGGGGAGGTGAAAAACTGTTTTTT. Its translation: CASSQEGTGGGEKLFF.

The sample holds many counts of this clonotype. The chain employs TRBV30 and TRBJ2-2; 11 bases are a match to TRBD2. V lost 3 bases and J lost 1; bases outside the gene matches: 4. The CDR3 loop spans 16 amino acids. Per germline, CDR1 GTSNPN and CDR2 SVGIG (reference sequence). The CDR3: CAWRVAGGQNTGELFF. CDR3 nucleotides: TGTGCCTGGAGGGTAGCGGGGGGGCAGAACACCGGGGAGCTGTTTTTT.

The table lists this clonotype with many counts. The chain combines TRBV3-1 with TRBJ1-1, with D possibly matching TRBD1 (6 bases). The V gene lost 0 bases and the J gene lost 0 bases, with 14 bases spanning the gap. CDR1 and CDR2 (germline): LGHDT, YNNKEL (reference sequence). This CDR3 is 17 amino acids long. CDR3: CASSQEGRGLMNTEAFF. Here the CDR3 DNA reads TGTGCCAGCAGCCAAGAGGGCAGGGGACTCATGAACACTGAAGCTTTCTTT.

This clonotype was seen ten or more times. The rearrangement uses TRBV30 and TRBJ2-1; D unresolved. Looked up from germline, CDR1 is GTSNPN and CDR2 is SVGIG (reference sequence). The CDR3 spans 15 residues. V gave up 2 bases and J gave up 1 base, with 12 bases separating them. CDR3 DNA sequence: TGTGCCTGGAGTCACGGGCTGAGTTCCTACAATGAGCAGTTCTTC. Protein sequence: CAWSHGLSSYNEQFF.

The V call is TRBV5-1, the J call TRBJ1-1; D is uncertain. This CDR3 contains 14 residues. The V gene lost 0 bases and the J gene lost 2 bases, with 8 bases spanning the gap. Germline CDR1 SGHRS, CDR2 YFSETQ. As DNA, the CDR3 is TGCGCCAGCAGCTTGGGGATCAAAAACACTGAAGCTTTCTTT. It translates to CASSLGIKNTEAFF.

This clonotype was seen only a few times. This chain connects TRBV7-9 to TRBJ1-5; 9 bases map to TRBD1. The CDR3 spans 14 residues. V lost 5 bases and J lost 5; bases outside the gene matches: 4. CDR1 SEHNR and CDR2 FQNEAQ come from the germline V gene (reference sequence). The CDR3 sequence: CASSPGTGHQPQHF. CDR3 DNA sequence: TGTGCCAGCAGCCCCGGGACAGGGCATCAGCCCCAGCATTTT.

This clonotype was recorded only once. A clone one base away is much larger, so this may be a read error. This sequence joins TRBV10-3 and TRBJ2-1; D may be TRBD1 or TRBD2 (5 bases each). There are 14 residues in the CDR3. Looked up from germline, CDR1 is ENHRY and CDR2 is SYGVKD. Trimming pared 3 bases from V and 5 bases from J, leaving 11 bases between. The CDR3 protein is CAISEYEGHNEQFF. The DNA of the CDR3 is TGTGCCATCAGTGAATACGAGGGGCACAATGAGCAGTTCTTC.

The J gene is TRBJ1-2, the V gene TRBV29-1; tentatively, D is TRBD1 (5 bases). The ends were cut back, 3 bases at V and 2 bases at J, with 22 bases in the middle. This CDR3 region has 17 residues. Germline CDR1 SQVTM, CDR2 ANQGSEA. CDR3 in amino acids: CSVDDGGERGENYGYTF. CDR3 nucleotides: TGCAGCGTTGACGACGGGGGGGAGAGGGGAGAGAACTATGGCTACACCTTC.

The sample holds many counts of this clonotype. The CDR3 region is CSATLADNYNEQFF. CDR3 nucleotide sequence: TGCAGTGCTACACTAGCGGATAACTACAATGAGCAGTTCTTC. The chain combines TRBV20-1 with TRBJ2-1, with 8 nucleotides matching TRBD2. V was clipped by 4 bases and J by 3 bases; unmatched bases: 5. CDR3 size: 14 residues. Germline V gene data show CDR1 as DFQATT and CDR2 as SNEGSKA (reference sequence).